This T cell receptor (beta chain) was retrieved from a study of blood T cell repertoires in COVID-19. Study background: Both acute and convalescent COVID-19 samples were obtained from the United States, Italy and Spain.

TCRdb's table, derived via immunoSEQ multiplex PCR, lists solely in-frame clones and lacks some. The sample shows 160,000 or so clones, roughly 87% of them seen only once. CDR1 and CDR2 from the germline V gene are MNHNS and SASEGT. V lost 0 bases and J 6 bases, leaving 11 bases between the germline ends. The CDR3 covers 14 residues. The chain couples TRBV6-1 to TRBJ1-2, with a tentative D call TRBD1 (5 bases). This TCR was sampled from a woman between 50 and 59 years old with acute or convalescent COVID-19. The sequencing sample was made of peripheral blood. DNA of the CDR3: TGTGCCAGCAGTGAAGCCGCGGGGCAAGATGGCTACACCTTC. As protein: CASSEAAGQDGYTF.